This section outlines one TCR beta chain sequence together with its context. Its antigen is currently unknown. The data originate from a study of spatial heterogeneity in lung cancer. Whole-study context: For the average unique TCR and UMI combination, more than 8.5 occurrences appeared in raw reads.

Time point: sample taken at primary tumor resection. Whole RNA came from tumor, nontumor lung or frozen PBMC and was sequenced without being sorted. Samples were donated by 72 untreated early-stage non-small cell lung cancer patients. On each TCR cDNA molecule, a unique molecular identifier was present. TCRdb called the 5' RACE reads again in MiXCR, with one record for every CDR3 protein. The table has tens of thousands of distinct CDR3 sequences, around 5% seen once. CDR1 LNHNV and CDR2 YYDKDF come from the germline V gene (reference sequence). Trimming took off 0 bases at V and 6 bases at J, with 30 bases between the two ends. This CDR3 has 20 residues. General study results and limits: Blood carried ubiquitous expanded tumor TCRs more at resection than follow-up.

Material: PBMCs, obtained at surgery. The receptor comes from a female donor with early-stage non-small cell lung cancer. The chain is built from TRBV15 and TRBJ2-7; perhaps TRBD1 as D (7 bases). This CDR3 reads CATSRDPPGQQSLRGAEQYF. The CDR3 DNA sequence: TGTGCCACCAGCAGAGATCCCCCGGGACAGCAATCCCTGAGGGGGGCCGAGCAGTACTTC.